The 24 T cell receptor beta chains listed next were all sequenced from one sample in a study of STAT3 mutations in large granular lymphocyte leukemia. Study conclusions and caveats: Every T-LGLL patient had at least one immunodominant TCRbeta clonotype.

Sequenced by immunoSEQ multiplex PCR; TCRdb stores in-frame clones only, minus some. This repertoire shows 13,000 or so clones, about 90% found once; its top ten account for 9.5% to 15%. These TCRs' antigens remain unknown. The sample taken for sequencing was PBMCs. The receptors were sampled from a human donor with T large granular lymphocyte leukemia. Some clones in this sample may be carry-over from other donors' samples.

This clone came up once. This chain joins TRBV7-8 and TRBJ2-7; a possible D gene is TRBD1 (5 bases). Trimming removed 8 bases at V and 2 bases at J, with 16 bases between. The CDR3 loop spans 14 amino acids. The germline V gene encodes CDR1 SGHVS and CDR2 FQNEAQ. As DNA, the CDR3 is TGTGCCAGCGTCTTAGTCCCAGGGCCCTACGAGCAGTACGTC. Its protein product is CASVLVPGPYEQYV.

The rearrangement links TRBV30 to TRBJ2-7; TRBD2 aligns across 13 bases. CDR1 and CDR2 from the germline V gene are GTSNPN and SVGIG (reference sequence). V lost 3 bases to trimming and J lost 3 bases; unmatched junction nucleotides: 5. The CDR3 has 15 residues. This CDR3 is CAWRLAGGLGYEQYF. The CDR3 nucleotides are TGTGCCTGGAGACTAGCGGGAGGGCTAGGCTACGAGCAGTACTTC.

V is TRBV5-1 and J is TRBJ2-5; TRBD2 is a possible D gene (6 bases). CDR1 is SGHRS and CDR2 is YFSETQ in the germline V gene. This CDR3 is 13 amino acids long. Trimming left V 5 bases short and J 5 bases short, with 13 bases between. The CDR3 spells CASRRDSTETQYF. The CDR3 DNA reads TGCGCCAGCAGAAGGGACTCAACCGAGACCCAGTACTTC.

The chain links TRBV6-6 to TRBJ1-2, with TRBD1 matching 11 bases. With 4 bases clipped from V and 3 bases from J, the junction kept 4 bases outside the gene matches. Germline values: CDR1 MNHNY, CDR2 SVGAGI (reference sequence). The CDR3 sequence is 15 residues long. The CDR3 sequence: CASSFPGQGDYGYTF. DNA of the CDR3: TGTGCCAGCAGTTTTCCGGGACAGGGGGACTATGGCTACACCTTC.

Of note for this clone: This CDR3 is also generated by other DNA sequences in the sample. The V gene is TRBV6-1, the J gene TRBJ1-1; D gene uncertain. The ends were cut back, 5 bases at V and 5 bases at J, with 12 bases in the middle. CDR3 size: 13 residues. The germline CDR1 and CDR2 sequences are MNHNS and SASEGT. The CDR3 loop reads CASSSSAGTEAFF. CDR3 nucleotides: TGTGCCAGCAGTAGCTCGGCAGGTACTGAAGCTTTCTTT.

The chain has TRBV27 and TRBJ2-2; D not resolved. The germline CDR1 and CDR2 sequences are MNHEY and SMNVEV (reference sequence). Trimming took 1 base from V and 7 from J, leaving 4 bases between them. The CDR3 is made up of 12 amino acids. The CDR3 DNA reads as TGTGCCAGCAGTTTATGGAACGGGGAGCTGTTTTTT. As protein: CASSLWNGELFF.

CDR3 DNA sequence: TGTGCCAGCAGCCGCTCCGGGACAGGGGACAATGAGCAGTTCTTC. It is translated as CASSRSGTGDNEQFF. The chain is built from TRBV11-3 and TRBJ2-1; 10 nucleotides line up with TRBD1. The CDR3 is 15 residues long. V lost 5 bases, J lost 5 bases, and 6 bases stayed unmatched. CDR1 is SGHNT and CDR2 is YENEEA in the germline V gene.

The genes are TRBV15 and TRBJ1-1; a possible D gene is TRBD1 (5 bases). The V and J ends lost 1 base and 1 base respectively, with 13 bases between them. The CDR3 contains 16 residues. From germline, CDR1 is LNHNV and CDR2 YYDKDF (reference sequence). CDR3 sequence reads: CATSRGKGKGNTEAFF. Here the CDR3 DNA reads TGTGCCACCAGCAGAGGAAAGGGGAAGGGGAACACTGAAGCTTTCTTT.

The chain carries TRBV5-1 and TRBJ2-5, with 12 positions matching TRBD1. This CDR3 contains 15 residues. The V and J ends lost 4 bases and 3 bases, in that order; junction bases with no gene match: 4. Germline V lookup: CDR1 SGHRS, CDR2 YFSETQ. The CDR3 DNA follows: TGCGCCAGCAGCGGGACAGGGGGCAAAGAAGAGACCCAGTACTTC. This encodes CASSGTGGKEETQYF.

The CDR3 protein is CASKDEQYV. CDR3 bases: TGTGCCAGCAAAGACGAGCAGTACGTC. The chain couples TRBV2 to TRBJ2-7; D is uncertain. Germline values: CDR1 SNHLY, CDR2 FYNNEI. The CDR3 covers 9 residues. Trimming stripped 7 bases from V and 5 bases from J, with 3 bases between.

This sequence joins TRBV11-2 and TRBJ2-7, with 8 bases matching TRBD2. V shed 6 bases, J shed 1 base, and the junction held 5 bases outside the gene matches. The length of the CDR3 is 14 residues. In germline, CDR1 is SGHAT, CDR2 FQNNGV. CDR3 region: CASRGGGGSYEQYV. The DNA for the CDR3 is TGTGCCAGCAGGGGAGGCGGGGGGTCCTACGAGCAGTACGTC.

The rearrangement joins TRBV2 to TRBJ1-6, with D perhaps matching TRBD1 (6 bases). The CDR3 consists of 17 residues. The V end lost 4 bases, the J end lost 0 bases, and 13 bases lay between the germline ends. The germline V gene has CDR1 SNHLY and CDR2 FYNNEI. Here the CDR3 DNA reads TGTGCCAGCAGTGGCAAACAGGGAAGCTCCTATAATTCACCCCTCCACTTT. Its protein is CASSGKQGSSYNSPLHF.

The rearrangement links TRBV2 to TRBJ1-3; D not resolved. Germline V gene lookup returns CDR1 SNHLY and CDR2 FYNNEI. With 5 bases removed from V and 2 bases from J, the gap between germline ends came to 16 bases. The CDR3 runs to 16 residues. The CDR3, as DNA: TGTGCCAGCAGTCAATACCTCGCCAGTACTGGAAACACCATATATTTT. Its translation is CASSQYLASTGNTIYF.

V is TRBV7-9 and J is TRBJ1-2; 8 bases align to TRBD1. The CDR3 covers 15 residues. Germline CDR1 is SEHNR and CDR2 is FQNEAQ (reference sequence). With V trimmed by 5 bases and J by 4 bases, 9 bases remained unmatched. The CDR3 loop is CASSPKTDRGYGYTF. The DNA for the CDR3 is TGTGCCAGCAGCCCTAAAACCGACAGGGGCTATGGCTACACCTTC.

The V gene is TRBV5-1, the J gene TRBJ2-2, with 8 bases lining up with TRBD1. This CDR3 is built from 15 residues. The germline gives CDR1 SGHRS, CDR2 YFSETQ. J gave up 3 bases and V 2 bases, and 3 bases lay outside the gene matches. CDR3 nucleotides: TGCGCCAGCAGCTTTGTACAGGGGGACACCGGGGAGCTGTTTTTT. Its protein product is CASSFVQGDTGELFF. The complete variable domain, with remaining parts taken from reference TRBV5-1 and TRBJ2-2, reads KAGVTQTPRYLIKTRGQQVTLSCSPISGHRSVSWYQQTPGQGLQFLFEYFSETQRNKGNFPGRFSGRQFSNSRSEMNVSTLELGDSALYLCASSFVQGDTGELFFGEGSRLTVL.

This clone occurred a few times. The chain's CDR3 is CASSPLPSSYGYTF. CDR3 nucleotides: TGTGCCAGCAGTCCTCTACCCTCGTCGTATGGCTACACCTTC. The rearrangement uses TRBV14 and TRBJ1-2; D gene ambiguous. The CDR3 totals 14 residues. Deletions cut 6 bases from V and 5 bases from J, with 16 bases between. Per the germline V gene, CDR1 is SGHDN and CDR2 is FVKESK.

The CDR3 bases are TGTGCCAGCAGCTCCAGCCCCTACCGGGACACTGAAGCTTTCTTT. Residues: CASSSSPYRDTEAFF. The V call is TRBV5-6, the J call TRBJ1-1, with no clear D. Trimming removed 3 bases at V and 3 bases at J, with 15 bases between. CDR1 is SGHDT, CDR2 YYEEEE, per germline. This CDR3 contains 15 residues.

The genes are TRBV10-3 and TRBJ2-7; the match to TRBD1 covers 9 bases. The trim removed 3 bases at V and 3 bases at J, leaving 6 bases unmatched. Germline CDR1 is ENHRY and CDR2 is SYGVKD. This CDR3 spans 15 amino acids. CDR3 sequence: CAISDLGQGVYEQYF. The CDR3 DNA follows: TGTGCCATCAGTGATTTGGGACAGGGTGTCTACGAGCAGTACTTC.

The chain joins TRBV19 to TRBJ2-3; possibly TRBD1 or TRBD2 for D (5 bases each). Trimming removed 6 bases at V and 6 bases at J, with 16 bases between. The length of the CDR3 is 14 residues. CDR1 and CDR2 (germline): LNHDA, SQIVND (reference sequence). This CDR3 is CASSMPGRGDTQYF. Here the CDR3 DNA reads TGTGCCAGTAGCATGCCGGGGCGCGGCGATACGCAGTATTTT.

This clone was observed a handful of times. In DNA, the CDR3 is TGTGCCAGCAGTGGGCGGTACTACGAGCAGTACGTC. Residues: CASSGRYYEQYV. The V call is TRBV6-1, the J call TRBJ2-7, with D hard to call. The V end lost 4 bases, the J end lost 3 bases, and 7 bases lay between the germline ends. The CDR3 spans 12 residues. Germline V gene lookup returns CDR1 MNHNS and CDR2 SASEGT.

This sequence joins TRBV5-1 and TRBJ2-5; weak D call: TRBD2 (5 bases). The V and J ends lost 0 bases and 2 bases respectively, with 5 bases between them. Germline-derived CDR1 and CDR2 are SGHRS and YFSETQ. The CDR3 spans 13 residues. Here the CDR3 reads CASSLERQETQYF. The DNA for the CDR3 is TGCGCCAGCAGCTTGGAGCGGCAAGAGACCCAGTACTTC.

The CDR3 is CASGLTGGLAGRVGYNEQFF. CDR3 in DNA: TGTGCTAGTGGTCTAACGGGGGGACTAGCGGGCCGGGTGGGCTACAATGAGCAGTTCTTC. The chain combines TRBV12-5 with TRBJ2-1; 12 bases match TRBD2. CDR3 size: 20 residues. V was clipped by 5 bases and J by 3 bases; unmatched bases: 17. Germline V gene data show CDR1 as LGHNT and CDR2 as FRNRAP.

The V and J genes are TRBV19 and TRBJ2-6; D is possibly TRBD1 (6 bases). Germline V gives CDR1 LNHDA, CDR2 SQIVND (reference sequence). The CDR3 has 17 residues. Trimming took 5 bases from V and 1 from J, leaving 15 bases between them. This CDR3 is CASSYGRGDSGANVLTF. Here the CDR3 DNA reads TGTGCCAGTAGTTACGGCAGGGGCGATTCTGGGGCCAACGTCCTGACTTTC.

The chain carries TRBV7-9 and TRBJ1-1, with TRBD1 matching over 10 bases. J gave up 6 bases and V 5 bases, and 6 bases lay outside the gene matches. Germline lookup yields CDR1 SEHNR and CDR2 FQNEAQ (reference sequence). The CDR3 covers 14 residues. The CDR3 loop reads CASSRTGGAAEAFF. As DNA, the CDR3 is TGTGCCAGCAGCCGGACAGGGGGTGCGGCTGAAGCTTTCTTT.